The present entry profiles one T cell receptor beta chain with its context. The source of the sample is a study of blood T cell repertoires in COVID-19. Overall study: The origin of the acute and convalescent COVID-19 samples was the United States, Italy and Spain. T cells, B-cell-depleted T cells, or PBMCs supplied cDNA or gDNA.

In the original analysis: Amplification with reference gene primers provided the estimates of nucleated cell counts. Sequencing used immunoSEQ multiplex PCR; TCRdb keeps in-frame clones, though not all of them. Clonal size and the V and J genes are those of that table, whereas D and trimming came from the DNA. The table records 210,000 or so clones, under 85% of them present only once. The CDR3 sequence is 14 residues long. V was pared by 3 bases and J by 8 bases, with 7 bases of the junction left unmatched. Germline V gene sequence: CDR1 SGHDT, CDR2 YYEEEE. The sequenced sample consisted of peripheral blood. This receptor was taken from a woman under 40 with COVID-19, enrolled during active disease. The rearrangement joins TRBV5-6 to TRBJ1-4, with 7 bases lining up with TRBD1. DNA for the CDR3: TGTGCCAGCAGCTCGACAGGGTTAGAAGAAAAACTGTTTTTT. This translates into CASSSTGLEEKLFF. The variable domain in full, completed from reference TRBV5-6 and TRBJ1-4, reads DAGVTQSPTHLIKTRGQQVTLRCSPKSGHDTVSWYQQALGQGPQFIFQYYEEEERQRGNFPDRFSGHQFPNYSSELNVNALLLGDSALYLCASSSTGLEEKLFFGSGTQLSVL.